Given below is one T cell receptor beta chain in context. The data belong to a study of blood T cell repertoires in COVID-19. On the study more broadly: Acute-phase and convalescent COVID-19 samples originated in the United States, Italy and Spain. T cells, B-cell-depleted T cells, or PBMCs supplied cDNA or gDNA.

As processed by the authors: Estimation of nucleated cell counts was performed using reference gene primer amplification. The protocol was immunoSEQ multiplex PCR, while the TCRdb copy is restricted to in-frame clones and leaves out a portion. For V, J and clone size, that table is used; D and trimming come from the DNA. Among 40,000 to 45,000 clones listed, about nine tenths were seen once. The V and J ends lost 8 bases and 5 bases respectively, with 12 bases between them. CDR1 and CDR2 from the germline V gene are LNHDA and SQIVND (reference sequence). The CDR3 runs 13 residues. The receptor was isolated from a human donor in a cohort sampled during active COVID-19. V gene TRBV19 combines with J gene TRBJ2-2, with D perhaps matching TRBD1 (5 bases). What was sequenced was peripheral blood. DNA for the CDR3: TGTGCCAGTGGGCAGGGTTTGACCGGGGAGCTGTTTTTT. This translates into CASGQGLTGELFF.